This T cell receptor (beta chain) was observed in a study of blood T cell repertoires in COVID-19. Study background: Acute and convalescent COVID-19 samples came from the United States, Italy and Spain. PBMCs, B-cell-depleted T cells, or T cells were the source of the cDNA or gDNA that made up the material.

Methods used by the authors: Estimated nucleated cell counts came from reference gene primer amplification. Profiled with immunoSEQ multiplex PCR; TCRdb holds only in-frame clones, not every one. V and J calls plus clone size are reproduced from that table; the DNA served to infer D and trimming. This repertoire shows 50,000 to 75,000 clones, almost 95% found once; its top ten account for 4.6%. The sequenced material came from peripheral blood. The clonotype was recovered from a middle-aged man with active COVID-19.

This CDR3 reads CASSEGLVDGELFF. CDR3 DNA sequence: TGTGCCAGCAGCGAAGGACTAGTTGACGGGGAGCTGTTTTTT. The rearrangement links TRBV11-1 to TRBJ2-2; 7 bases are a match to TRBD2. From germline, CDR1 is SGHAT and CDR2 FQDESV (reference sequence). CDR3 size: 14 residues. Trimming at V came to 5 bases and at J to 7 bases, leaving 7 bases not matched to a gene.